This T cell receptor (beta chain) derives from a study of T cells in Graves' hyperthyroidism and ophthalmopathy. The source material, RNA transcripts, was used to amplify TCR beta CDR3 regions. The study used the HTBI primer set for a first-round RT-PCR of the TCR CDR3. TCRdb ran MiXCR on the multiplex PCR reads and lists one entry per CDR3 protein. This repertoire shows some 720,000 distinct CDR3 sequences, about a sixth found once; its top ten account for approximately 8%. Only a few counts were recorded for this clonotype. Material for sequencing was blood. The TCR was taken from a man between 18 and 35 years old with Graves' hyperthyroidism.

CDR3 in DNA: TGCAGTGCTAGCTCCAGCCCCTATGGCTACACCTTC. Translating gives CSASSSPYGYTF. The chain uses TRBV20-1 and TRBJ1-2; D gene ambiguous. Per the germline V gene, CDR1 is DFQATT and CDR2 is SNEGSKA (reference sequence). This CDR3 is 12 amino acids long. Deletions cut 3 bases from V and 4 bases from J, with 9 bases between.